The 5 T cell receptor beta chains below come from one sample, sequenced in a study of T-cell memory formation after mild COVID-19 (dated by TCRdb to the early 2020s). Libraries came from 5' RACE. TCRdb names Illumina NovaSeq 6000 as the instrument used. TCRdb's own reprocessing of the public reads used fastp at Q25 and MiXCR and kept productive beta chains. Rows are unified per CDR3 protein, each entry keeping the most common DNA and genes. Within this sample are 350,000 to 450,000 distinct CDR3 sequences, with around 24% of them counted one time only. The ten top clones hold around 8.7% of the sample. Sequencing was performed on PBMCs or a T cell subset sorted from them (not recorded which). These receptors all stem from an adult woman who had mild COVID-19 (a few samples of this study predate the infection). The sample titles of this study are shuffled in the database, so cell type and time point are left out; the donor was told from shared clones.

The V and J genes are TRBV5-6 and TRBJ1-2, with D perhaps TRBD1 (5 bases). V lost 4 bases, J lost 0 bases, and 13 bases lay in between. This CDR3 contains 15 residues. CDR1 and CDR2 (germline): SGHDT, YYEEEE. The CDR3 sequence: CASSPVGVANYGYTF. The CDR3 bases are TGTGCCAGCAGCCCCGTGGGGGTAGCTAACTATGGCTACACCTTC. Supplemented by reference TRBV5-6 and TRBJ1-2, the full variable domain reads DAGVTQSPTHLIKTRGQQVTLRCSPKSGHDTVSWYQQALGQGPQFIFQYYEEEERQRGNFPDRFSGHQFPNYSSELNVNALLLGDSALYLCASSPVGVANYGYTFGSGTRLTVV.

The chain links TRBV7-9 to TRBJ1-2; perhaps TRBD1 as D (5 bases). This CDR3 spans 13 amino acids. Per the germline V gene, CDR1 is SEHNR and CDR2 is FQNEAQ (reference sequence). With 2 bases removed from V and 8 bases from J, the gap between germline ends came to 12 bases. The CDR3 sequence is CASSLTTGGGYTF. As DNA, the CDR3 is TGTGCCAGCAGCTTAACAACAGGCGGAGGCTACACCTTC.

The chain uses TRBV20-1 and TRBJ1-1; 9 nucleotides line up with TRBD1. With 3 bases clipped from V and 3 bases from J, the junction kept 5 bases outside the gene matches. Germline loops: CDR1 DFQATT, CDR2 SNEGSKA (reference sequence). This CDR3 is 14 amino acids long. CDR3 bases: TGCAGTGCTAGCCCCGACAGGGGGGACACTGAAGCTTTCTTT. Its protein is CSASPDRGDTEAFF.

The chain recombines TRBV9 with TRBJ2-5, with TRBD2 identical over 15 bases. Per the germline V gene, CDR1 is SGDLS and CDR2 is YYNGEE. J lost 0 bases, V lost 3 bases, and 6 bases had no gene match. The CDR3 length is 18 residues. The DNA for the CDR3 is TGTGCCAGCAGCGCTGGACTAGCGGGGGGGACCAACCAAGAGACCCAGTACTTC. It encodes CASSAGLAGGTNQETQYF.

This clonotype has more than one count but fewer than ten. This chain connects TRBV6-6 to TRBJ2-7, with TRBD2 as a possible D gene (6 bases). V shed 6 bases and J shed 9 bases, with 15 bases lying between them. The CDR3 runs to 12 residues. CDR1 MNHNY and CDR2 SVGAGI come from the germline V gene (reference sequence). The chain's CDR3 is CASSFREMGQYF. In DNA form, the CDR3 reads TGTGCCAGCAGCTTTCGGGAGATGGGGCAGTACTTC.